The present entry profiles one T cell receptor beta chain with its context. The age range of participants was about 18 to 100 years, with residence in fewer than 25 US areas. Participants were placed into cohorts based on the clinical history they reported. This entry belongs to a study of blood T cell repertoires in COVID-19. About the study: From T cells, B-cell-depleted T cells, or PBMCs came the material, which was cDNA or gDNA.

Study processing details: Amplification from reference gene primers served as the basis for estimated nucleated cell counts. TCRdb's copy holds only in-frame clones and misses some; the assay was immunoSEQ multiplex PCR. The V and J calls and clone size were taken over from that table, and D and trimming were inferred from the DNA. The top ten hold 1% of the sample, which has 300,000 to 450,000 clones, 75% to 90% seen once. The ends were cut back, 0 bases at V and 5 bases at J, with 10 bases in the middle. The CDR3 has 14 residues. From germline, CDR1 is SGHAT and CDR2 FQNNGV. The TCR sequence derives from a young man who had recovered from COVID-19. The sample was PBMCs or T cells enriched from blood (not recorded which). J is TRBJ1-1 and V is TRBV11-2; D not certain. The CDR3 sequence: CASSLDPGNTEAFF. In nucleotides, the CDR3 is TGTGCCAGCAGCTTAGATCCCGGGAATACTGAAGCTTTCTTT.